The TCR beta chain described here comes from a study of T cell responses to AZD1222 COVID-19 vaccine. Concerning this clone: The antigen remains undetermined.

The CDR3 spans 14 residues. Looked up from germline, CDR1 is KGHSH and CDR2 is LQKENI. V gave up 4 bases and J gave up 4 bases, with 13 bases separating them. The study, taken as a whole, reports: Reports say nearly half of spike-specific TCRs go after unmutated variant regions. Across spike, vaccine-associated CD4 TCRs were found, dominant at 160-218 and 743-854. Repertoire sampling occurred only after the peak T cell response. Most donors were white British, females outnumbered males, and clonal diversity was possibly underestimated.

The protocol was immunoSEQ multiplex PCR, while the TCRdb copy is restricted to in-frame clones and leaves out a portion. The table lists around 81,000 clones, around four fifths of them singletons, with 2.9% in the top ten. The V and J genes are TRBV18 and TRBJ1-2, with a tentative D call TRBD1 (6 bases). Sequenced material: peripheral blood, taken on day 0 of AZD1222 vaccination. The sequence was collected from an adult in good health. CDR3 sequence (DNA): TGTGCCAGCTCACAACAGGGCACTTTCTATGGCTACACCTTC. Residues: CASSQQGTFYGYTF.